The rows below give T cell receptor beta chains drawn from one sample of a study of blood T cell repertoires in COVID-19. This table comes from immunoSEQ multiplex PCR, and its TCRdb copy is limited to in-frame clones, with some not included. The sample holds 95,000 to 150,000 clones, around 88% seen once. The sequencing sample was made of peripheral blood. These receptors all come from a woman between 50 and 59 years old with active or convalescent COVID-19. CDR3s leave out the opening cysteine and the closing phenylalanine or tryptophan. Fields, in order: D gene, V gene, clone size, CDR3 protein. The D gene is left open where the match is weak. Where a row states a size, it is once, few, many or the class of an expanded clone; other rows omit it.

d_gene: -; v_gene: TRBV10-3; abundance: once; CDR3aa: AITGSGNEQF
d_gene: -; v_gene: TRBV2; abundance: -; CDR3aa: ASSELNHKY
d_gene: -; v_gene: TRBV29-1; abundance: -; CDR3aa: SVAGGGNEKLF
d_gene: TRBD2; v_gene: TRBV2; abundance: -; CDR3aa: ASSVGTSGTDTQY
d_gene: -; v_gene: TRBV20-1; abundance: -; CDR3aa: SANLQETQY
d_gene: -; v_gene: TRBV6-4; abundance: few; CDR3aa: ASGEGHTDTQY
d_gene: -; v_gene: TRBV7-2; abundance: -; CDR3aa: ASSSGGGSKNIQY
d_gene: -; v_gene: TRBV6-2/TRBV6-3; abundance: -; CDR3aa: ASSYDGDSYNEQF
d_gene: -; v_gene: TRBV4-2; abundance: -; CDR3aa: ASSQEASPSSYNEQF
d_gene: -; v_gene: TRBV27; abundance: once; CDR3aa: ASSLSRRLAKNIQY
d_gene: TRBD2; v_gene: TRBV9; abundance: -; CDR3aa: ASSFISGSSTDTQY
d_gene: -; v_gene: TRBV28; abundance: -; CDR3aa: ASKTRPYEQF
d_gene: -; v_gene: TRBV7-9; abundance: once; CDR3aa: ASSPESQYNEQF
d_gene: TRBD2; v_gene: TRBV6-5; abundance: -; CDR3aa: ASSYTSGRSETQY
d_gene: TRBD1; v_gene: TRBV12-3/TRBV12-4; abundance: -; CDR3aa: ASSFFRGNEQY
d_gene: TRBD1; v_gene: TRBV6-2/TRBV6-3; abundance: -; CDR3aa: ASSWGQGEQY
d_gene: TRBD2; v_gene: TRBV4-3; abundance: -; CDR3aa: ASSQSGRVREQY
d_gene: -; v_gene: TRBV6-5; abundance: -; CDR3aa: ASTLGGSAF
d_gene: TRBD1; v_gene: TRBV28; abundance: -; CDR3aa: ASSTGQGADTQY
d_gene: TRBD1; v_gene: TRBV18; abundance: -; CDR3aa: ASSPGQDYEQY
d_gene: TRBD1; v_gene: TRBV18; abundance: -; CDR3aa: ASSTSGQGNSPLH
d_gene: TRBD1; v_gene: TRBV9; abundance: -; CDR3aa: ASSVAPGGTNYEQY
d_gene: -; v_gene: TRBV11-2; abundance: -; CDR3aa: ASSLGGGVTNEQF
d_gene: TRBD1; v_gene: TRBV10-3; abundance: once; CDR3aa: AISDYGQGYEQY
d_gene: TRBD2; v_gene: TRBV19; abundance: once; CDR3aa: ASSTGLAGGRGNYNEQF
d_gene: TRBD1; v_gene: TRBV10-2; abundance: -; CDR3aa: ASSDSGTGPNQPQH